This T cell receptor beta chain was retrieved from a study of blood T cell repertoires in COVID-19. Background on the study: Acute-phase and convalescent COVID-19 samples originated in the United States, Italy and Spain.

There are 14 residues in the CDR3. The V end was cut by 9 bases, the J end by 1 base, with 13 bases between. Looked up from germline, CDR1 is MNHEY and CDR2 is SVGEGT. Sequenced by immunoSEQ multiplex PCR; TCRdb stores in-frame clones only, minus some. Here the sample spans about 220,000 clones, 75% to 85% being singletons. The sequence derives from a woman aged 70-85 years with COVID-19, enrolled during active disease. This chain connects TRBV6-2 or TRBV6-3 to TRBJ1-5; a weak D match, TRBD1 (5 bases). Sequences were obtained from peripheral blood. CDR3 DNA sequence: TGTGCCAGTAGCAGGGAGAGGAGCAATCAGCCCCAGCATTTT. As protein: CASSRERSNQPQHF.